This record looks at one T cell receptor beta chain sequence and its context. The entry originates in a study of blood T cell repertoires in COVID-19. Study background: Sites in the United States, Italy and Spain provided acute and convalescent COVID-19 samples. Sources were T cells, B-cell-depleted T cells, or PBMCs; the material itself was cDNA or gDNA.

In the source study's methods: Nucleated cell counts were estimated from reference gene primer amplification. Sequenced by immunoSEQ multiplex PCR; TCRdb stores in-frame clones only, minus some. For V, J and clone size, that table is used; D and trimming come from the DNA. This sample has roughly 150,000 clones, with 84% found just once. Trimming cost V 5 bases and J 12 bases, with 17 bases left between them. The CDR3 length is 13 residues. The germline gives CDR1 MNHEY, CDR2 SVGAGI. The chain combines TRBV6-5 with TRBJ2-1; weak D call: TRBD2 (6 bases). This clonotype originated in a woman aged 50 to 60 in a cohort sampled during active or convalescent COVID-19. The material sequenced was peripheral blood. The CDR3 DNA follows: TGTGCCAGCAGTAACAGACGGGACTCTGGGCAGTTCTTC. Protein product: CASSNRRDSGQFF.